The 14 T cell receptor beta chains given below trace back to one sample, sequenced in a study of blood T cell repertoires in COVID-19. Libraries were prepared by immunoSEQ multiplex PCR; TCRdb keeps only in-frame clonotypes and omits some of them. Of some 260,000 clones in the sample, approximately 86% were seen once. The sample consisted of peripheral blood. All receptors come from a woman in her thirties with acute or convalescent COVID-19.

This sequence joins TRBV4-3 and TRBJ2-2, with D possibly being TRBD2 (5 bases). CDR3 length: 17 amino acids. Germline values: CDR1 LGHNA, CDR2 YSLEER. V was pared by 0 bases and J by 2 bases, with 13 bases between. The CDR3 sequence is CASSQDRGQANTGELFF. The CDR3 DNA sequence: TGCGCCAGCAGCCAAGATAGAGGGCAGGCAAACACCGGGGAGCTGTTTTTT.

V and J are TRBV9 and TRBJ2-7; 10 bases are a match to TRBD2. The V segment lost 7 bases and the J segment 7 bases; nucleotides outside the gene matches: 11. Germline CDR1 is SGDLS and CDR2 is YYNGEE. This CDR3 region has 14 residues. Here the CDR3 DNA reads TGTGCCAGCTCGATCAGCGGGAGGGCCGGAGAGCAGTACTTC. Its translation is CASSISGRAGEQYF. The variable domain in full, completed from reference TRBV9 and TRBJ2-7, reads DSGVTQTPKHLITATGQRVTLRCSPRSGDLSVYWYQQSLDQGLQFLIQYYNGEERAKGNILERFSAQQFPDLHSELNLSSLELGDSALYFCASSISGRAGEQYFGPGTRLTVT.

This clone has just one count. The chain is built from TRBV7-2 and TRBJ1-6; D is undetermined. Germline V gene sequence: CDR1 SGHTA, CDR2 FQGNSA. Trimming shortened V by 6 bases and J by 5 bases, and 11 bases separated the two germline ends. CDR3 length equals 14 residues. The CDR3 here is CASSYSLDNSPLHF. The CDR3 region has the DNA TGTGCCAGCAGTTACAGTCTGGATAATTCACCCCTCCACTTT.

The rearrangement joins TRBV25-1 to TRBJ1-3; weak D call: TRBD1 (5 bases). The V and J ends lost 1 base and 3 bases respectively, with 13 bases between them. CDR1 is MGHDK, CDR2 SYGVNS, per germline. The CDR3 consists of 16 residues. The CDR3 protein is CASSELNRFSGNTIYF. Written as DNA, the CDR3 is TGTGCCAGCAGTGAATTGAACAGGTTTAGTGGAAACACCATATATTTT.

The J gene is TRBJ2-6, the V gene TRBV28; 9 bases are shared with TRBD2. The ends lost 2 bases at V and 2 bases at J; junction bases unmatched: 4. The germline V gene has CDR1 MDHEN and CDR2 SYDVKM. The CDR3 runs to 17 residues. CDR3 sequence: CASSLEAGGPGANVLTF. DNA for the CDR3: TGTGCCAGCAGTTTAGAGGCGGGAGGGCCTGGGGCCAACGTCCTGACTTTC.

The gene calls are TRBV30 and TRBJ1-5, with 9 bases aligning to TRBD1. This CDR3 is built from 15 residues. After removal of 3 bases from V and 9 bases from J, the junction contained 12 bases not matched to a gene. CDR1 is GTSNPN and CDR2 is SVGIG in the germline V gene (reference sequence). CDR3 residues: CAWRDRGRSGVPQHF. The CDR3 DNA reads TGTGCCTGGAGGGACAGGGGCCGCAGTGGGGTGCCCCAGCATTTT.

The chain couples TRBV2 to TRBJ2-1; TRBD1 aligns across 10 bases. Per germline, CDR1 SNHLY and CDR2 FYNNEI. Germline trimming cut 3 bases from V and 4 bases from J; bases unmatched to any gene: 6. The CDR3 length is 16 residues. The CDR3 is CASSDLGTGVYNEQFF. The DNA for the CDR3 is TGTGCCAGCAGTGATTTGGGGACAGGGGTGTACAATGAGCAGTTCTTC.

The V call is TRBV4-1, the J call TRBJ1-4; D gene uncertain. The CDR3 consists of 12 residues. The ends were cut back, 3 bases at V and 8 bases at J, with 7 bases in the middle. Germline CDR1 MGHRA, CDR2 YSYEKL. The CDR3 reads CASSHPSEKLFF. The CDR3 DNA sequence: TGCGCCAGCAGCCACCCGTCGGAAAAACTGTTTTTT.

This chain connects TRBV6-5 to TRBJ2-1; 12 bases match TRBD2. This CDR3 has 14 amino acids. V dropped 6 bases and J dropped 11; count of bases not matched to a gene: 8. The germline gives CDR1 MNHEY, CDR2 SVGAGI. The CDR3 DNA is TGTGCCAGCAGAACGACTAGCGGGAGTCAACAGCAGTTCTTC. Amino acid sequence: CASRTTSGSQQQFF.

The chain uses TRBV6-4 and TRBJ2-2; D is ambiguous. V lost 2 bases and J lost 1, with 8 bases in between. The CDR3 is made up of 15 amino acids. In germline, CDR1 is MRHNA, CDR2 SNTAGT. DNA of the CDR3: TGTGCCAGCAGTGACACGGCAGGGAACACCGGGGAGCTGTTTTTT. As protein: CASSDTAGNTGELFF.

This chain joins TRBV9 and TRBJ1-3; D might be TRBD1 (5 bases). CDR3 size: 15 residues. Germline-derived CDR1 and CDR2 are SGDLS and YYNGEE. V lost 0 bases, J lost 4 bases, and 11 bases lay in between. The CDR3, as DNA: TGTGCCAGCAGCGTAGCCGCAGGGCAAGGAAACACCATATATTTT. The encoded protein is CASSVAAGQGNTIYF.

The chain combines TRBV7-2 with TRBJ2-7; D is possibly TRBD2 (5 bases). The germline V gene has CDR1 SGHTA and CDR2 FQGNSA. Trimming pared 5 bases from V and 0 bases from J, leaving 14 bases between. The CDR3 has 15 amino acids. The CDR3 region has the DNA TGTGCCAGCAGCCTCTCGAGCGGCCCCTCCTACGAGCAGTACTTC. Translating it yields CASSLSSGPSYEQYF.

The chain joins TRBV2 to TRBJ2-3, with 13 bases fitting TRBD2. The CDR3 has 17 residues. The germline gives CDR1 SNHLY, CDR2 FYNNEI. Unmatched junction bases numbered 10, after V lost 6 bases and J lost 4 bases. The CDR3 reads CASSQRGTSGIPDTQYF. CDR3 nucleotides: TGTGCCAGCAGCCAAAGGGGGACTAGCGGGATCCCAGATACGCAGTATTTT.

The V and J genes are TRBV18 and TRBJ2-7, with D perhaps TRBD1 (5 bases). The V gene lost 0 bases and the J gene lost 2 bases, with 14 bases spanning the gap. The CDR3 runs to 16 residues. CDR1 and CDR2 from the germline V gene are KGHSH and LQKENI. CDR3 protein: CASSPPSGLGAYEQYF. CDR3 nucleotides: TGTGCCAGCTCACCACCCTCGGGTCTAGGGGCCTACGAGCAGTACTTC.